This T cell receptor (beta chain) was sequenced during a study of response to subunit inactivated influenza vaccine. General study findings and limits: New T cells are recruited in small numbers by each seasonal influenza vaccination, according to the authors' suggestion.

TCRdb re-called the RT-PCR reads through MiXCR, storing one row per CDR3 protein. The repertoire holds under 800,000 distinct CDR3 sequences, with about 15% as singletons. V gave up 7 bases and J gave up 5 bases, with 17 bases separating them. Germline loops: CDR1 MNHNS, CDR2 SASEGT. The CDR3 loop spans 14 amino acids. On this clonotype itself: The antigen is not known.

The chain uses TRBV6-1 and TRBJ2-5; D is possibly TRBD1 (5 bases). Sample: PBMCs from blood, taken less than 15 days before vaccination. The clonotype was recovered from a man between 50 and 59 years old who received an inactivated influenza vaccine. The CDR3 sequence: CASTRSRVGETQYF. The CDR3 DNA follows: TGTGCCAGCACTCGGTCCAGGGTTGGGGAGACCCAGTACTTC.